Listed here are 22 T cell receptor beta chains from one sample, sequenced in a study of shared clonotypes between healthy human individuals. The method was immunoSEQ multiplex PCR; TCRdb's version includes in-frame clones alone and lacks a portion of them. The sample has over 75,000 clones, roughly three quarters seen once; the top ten hold approximately 53%. The material sequenced was memory CD8+ T cells sorted from blood. Sample subset: CD45RO+ cells pooled with CCR7-negative TemRA cells. The receptor set was obtained from a man aged 25 to 40 in good health.

A few counts support this clone. The chain is built from TRBV27 and TRBJ2-5; 7 bases fit TRBD1. The V gene end was trimmed by 6 bases and the J gene end by 3 bases; junction bases not matched to a gene: 10. The CDR3 runs 15 residues. Germline values: CDR1 MNHEY, CDR2 SMNVEV (reference sequence). CDR3 nucleotide sequence: TGTGCCAGCAGCACCAGGACAGGTGGAGAAGAGACCCAGTACTTC. As protein: CASSTRTGGEETQYF.

This clone was detected a few times. The V call is TRBV6-6, the J call TRBJ2-7; the match to TRBD1 covers 9 bases. After removal of 5 bases from V and 3 bases from J, the junction contained 5 bases not matched to a gene. Germline V gives CDR1 MNHNY, CDR2 SVGAGI (reference sequence). CDR3 length equals 14 residues. CDR3 sequence (DNA): TGTGCCAGCAGTGCCTCGACAGGGGGCTACGAGCAGTACTTC. It specifies CASSASTGGYEQYF.

CDR3 DNA: TGTGCCAGCAGCACAAGCCTAATGTCCCGACAGGTGAGGTACGAGCAGTACTTC. Its protein product is CASSTSLMSRQVRYEQYF. The gene calls are TRBV27 and TRBJ2-7, with D possibly being TRBD1 (6 bases). Deletions cut 6 bases from V and 4 bases from J, with 28 bases between. This CDR3 has 18 amino acids. The germline CDR1 and CDR2 sequences are MNHEY and SMNVEV (reference sequence).

The rearrangement uses TRBV6-9 and TRBJ2-2; TRBD1 matches at 8 bases. Germline loops: CDR1 MNHGY, CDR2 SVAAGI. The J segment lost 5 bases and the V segment lost 7 bases, leaving 9 bases of the junction unmatched. The CDR3 is 15 residues long. CDR3 nucleotides: TGTGCCAGCAAAACCGGACAGGGTGAGACCGGGGAGCTGTTTTTT. Translating gives CASKTGQGETGELFF.

This clone was seen only once. This rearrangement joins TRBV6-6 to TRBJ2-7; TRBD2 might be the D (7 bases). The V gene's germline CDR1 is MNHNY and CDR2 SVGAGI (reference sequence). Trimming stripped 7 bases from V and 2 bases from J, with 12 bases between. This CDR3 is built from 13 residues. CDR3: CASTGEGPYEQYF. The CDR3, as DNA: TGTGCCAGCACAGGGGAGGGACCCTACGAGCAGTACTTC.

This clone was seen once. The chain uses TRBV29-1 and TRBJ2-5; 7 bases map to TRBD2. The CDR3 loop spans 12 amino acids. Germline trimming cut 7 bases from V and 5 bases from J; bases unmatched to any gene: 7. Per germline, CDR1 SQVTM and CDR2 ANQGSEA. This CDR3 is CSARLALETQYF. The CDR3 DNA reads TGCAGCGCTCGACTAGCACTCGAGACCCAGTACTTC.

This sequence joins TRBV7-9 and TRBJ2-3; 9 bases line up with TRBD2. Unmatched junction bases numbered 1, after V lost 4 bases and J lost 2 bases. CDR1 and CDR2 (germline): SEHNR, FQNEAQ (reference sequence). This CDR3 has 14 amino acids. The CDR3 DNA follows: TGTGCCAGCAGCTCTAGCGGGGCCACAGATACGCAGTATTTT. The encoded protein is CASSSSGATDTQYF.

V usage is TRBV28 and J usage is TRBJ2-5; perhaps TRBD1 as D (6 bases). The germline V gene has CDR1 MDHEN and CDR2 SYDVKM. The CDR3 sequence is 13 residues long. Trimming took off 8 bases at V and 1 base at J, with 11 bases between the two ends. CDR3 DNA: TGTGCCAGCTGGGCAGGGGCCCAAGAGACCCAGTACTTC. Translation gives CASWAGAQETQYF.

The V gene is TRBV7-2, the J gene TRBJ2-7, with 10 nucleotides matching TRBD2. Unmatched junction bases numbered 2, after V lost 3 bases and J lost 0 bases. This CDR3 has 15 residues. The germline V gene has CDR1 SGHTA and CDR2 FQGNSA. The CDR3 sequence is CASSFLAGDSYEQYF. The CDR3 coding sequence is TGTGCCAGCAGCTTTCTAGCGGGAGACTCCTACGAGCAGTACTTC.

V gene TRBV28 combines with J gene TRBJ2-7; D call uncertain. Germline CDR1 and CDR2: MDHEN and SYDVKM. Trimming took off 3 bases at V and 2 bases at J, with 14 bases between the two ends. The CDR3 spans 15 residues. The CDR3 bases are TGTGCCAGCAGTTTCTCCCCCGAGATGCCCTACGAGCAGTACTTC. This sequence encodes CASSFSPEMPYEQYF.

The chain combines TRBV27 with TRBJ2-2; D remains unclear. V dropped 8 bases and J dropped 2 bases, with 12 bases sitting between them. CDR1 and CDR2 (germline): MNHEY, SMNVEV (reference sequence). This CDR3 comprises 14 residues. This chain's CDR3 is CASSVYSNTGELFF. CDR3 coding DNA: TGTGCCAGCTCGGTATACTCTAACACCGGGGAGCTGTTTTTT.

The V and J genes are TRBV4-3 and TRBJ1-1; no firm D call. The CDR3 has 16 amino acids. The germline V gene has CDR1 LGHNA and CDR2 YSLEER. V lost 0 bases and J 6 bases, leaving 17 bases between the germline ends. The CDR3 reads CASSQDRVEPIPEAFF. CDR3 nucleotides: TGCGCCAGCAGCCAAGACCGCGTGGAGCCAATACCTGAAGCTTTCTTT.

The chain carries TRBV20-1 and TRBJ2-7, with D perhaps assigned TRBD1 or TRBD2 (5 bases each). The length of the CDR3 is 10 residues. Germline V gene sequence: CDR1 DFQATT, CDR2 SNEGSKA (reference sequence). The germline V and J ends were trimmed by 7 bases and 5 bases, with 9 bases remaining between them. The CDR3 nucleotides read TGCAGTGGCAGGGAGAACGAGCAGTACTTC. Amino acids: CSGRENEQYF.

The chain carries TRBV18 and TRBJ2-6; 9 nucleotides line up with TRBD1. Germline lookup yields CDR1 KGHSH and CDR2 LQKENI. Unmatched junction bases numbered 8, after V lost 3 bases and J lost 2 bases. The CDR3 has 18 amino acids. The CDR3 loop reads CASSPQQGTGTGANVLTF. The CDR3 DNA reads TGTGCCAGCTCACCCCAACAAGGGACAGGGACTGGGGCCAACGTCCTGACTTTC.

The V and J genes are TRBV29-1 and TRBJ2-7; the D gene is possibly TRBD1 (6 bases). V was clipped by 4 bases and J by 5 bases, with 12 bases between them. CDR1 and CDR2 from the germline V gene are SQVTM and ANQGSEA. This CDR3 comprises 12 residues. CDR3 DNA sequence: TGCAGCGTTGGGGGGCGGGCTAACGAGCAGTACTTC. It specifies CSVGGRANEQYF.

The chain links TRBV6-5 to TRBJ2-6; maybe TRBD2 (5 bases). Germline V gene lookup returns CDR1 MNHEY and CDR2 SVGAGI. The CDR3 totals 14 residues. V was cut by 8 bases and J by 4 bases, with 12 bases left in between. The CDR3 here is CASSRDSGANVLTF. For the CDR3, the DNA is TGTGCCAGCTCCCGGGATTCCGGGGCCAACGTCCTGACTTTC.

This chain connects TRBV6-1 to TRBJ2-1; D unresolved. CDR1 is MNHNS and CDR2 is SASEGT in the germline V gene. Trimming took off 2 bases at V and 2 bases at J, with 13 bases between the two ends. This CDR3 comprises 16 residues. Written as DNA, the CDR3 is TGTGCCAGCAGTGAATCGGCAGGATCAGCCTACAATGAGCAGTTCTTC. This translates into CASSESAGSAYNEQFF.

This clone has more than one count but fewer than ten. The rearrangement uses TRBV6-4 and TRBJ2-2; a possible D gene is TRBD1 (6 bases). V gave up 6 bases and J gave up 4 bases, with 18 bases separating them. This CDR3 comprises 16 residues. The germline V gene has CDR1 MRHNA and CDR2 SNTAGT. CDR3 DNA: TGTGCCAGCAGCCTACAGGGTGGTGGTGGCACCGGGGAGCTGTTTTTT. As protein: CASSLQGGGGTGELFF.

The chain carries TRBV28 and TRBJ2-7; D is unresolved. There are 14 residues in the CDR3. From germline, CDR1 is MDHEN and CDR2 SYDVKM. Trimming took off 3 bases at V and 0 bases at J, with 9 bases between the two ends. CDR3 in amino acids: CASSLEPNSYEQYF. In DNA form, the CDR3 reads TGTGCCAGCAGTTTGGAGCCCAACTCCTACGAGCAGTACTTC. The full variable domain, in which reference TRBV28 and TRBJ2-7 provide the parts outside the CDR3, is DVKVTQSSRYLVKRTGEKVFLECVQDMDHENMFWYRQDPGLGLRLIYFSYDVKMKEKGDIPEGYSVSREKKERFSLILESASTNQTSMYLCASSLEPNSYEQYFGPGTRLTVT.

This clone is a singleton in its sample. This chain uses TRBV5-4 with TRBJ2-7; D uncertain. Germline CDR1 reads SGHNT; CDR2 reads YYREEE (reference sequence). CDR3 length: 17 amino acids. V was cut by 2 bases and J by 2 bases, with 20 bases left in between. The CDR3 region has the DNA TGTGCCAGCAGCTTCCCCACAACTGGCAGGTCCCCCTACGAGCAGTACTTC. Amino acid sequence: CASSFPTTGRSPYEQYF.

The chain is built from TRBV21-1 and TRBJ2-5; the DNA was not used to check the table's D call, TRBD1. TRBV21-1 is a documented pseudogene. The CDR3 extends over 15 amino acids. Here the CDR3 DNA reads TGTGCCAGCAGCTCGGACAGGGATGACCGAGAGACCCAGTACTTC. This gives the protein CASSSDRDDRETQYF.

This clone was observed many times. The chain is built from TRBV28 and TRBJ2-7; 7 bases agree with TRBD2. Trimming removed 5 bases from V and 2 bases from J; junction bases left unmatched: 3. CDR3 length: 13 amino acids. From germline, CDR1 is MDHEN and CDR2 SYDVKM. CDR3 sequence reads: CASSGGGPYEQYF. For the CDR3, the DNA is TGTGCCAGCAGTGGGGGGGGACCCTACGAGCAGTACTTC.